This T cell receptor beta chain comes out of a study of T cells in Graves' hyperthyroidism and ophthalmopathy (dated 2019 in TCRdb). The study in broad terms: Peripheral blood was collected at initial diagnosis, before any treatment. To identify distinguishing TCR V-J signatures, a discovery cohort of 95 to 100 patients was used, comprising 43 with Graves' ophthalmopathy and some 60 with stable Graves' hyperthyroidism. An independent validation cohort of around 20 hyperthyroidism patients and about 15 patients who later progressed to ophthalmopathy tested prospective prediction of ophthalmopathy. The 90 to 100 discovery patients were randomly divided into training and test sets at a 7:3 ratio. The study also compared thyroid tissue and blood T-cell repertoires from about six Graves' hyperthyroidism patients. After blood sampling, hyperthyroidism patients were treated with methimazole at a starting dose of 30 mg daily, and ophthalmopathy patients were treated with high-dose intravenous methylprednisolone. The paper reports TCR Vbeta CDR3 sequencing of some 140 peripheral blood samples: approximately 41 ophthalmopathy, under 80 hyperthyroidism and some 17 progressor patients. What the authors observed across the whole study: Most expanded thyroid clonotypes (frequency above 0.001) were also found in blood, which suggests that blood repertoires may mirror thyroid immune responses. A model built on a 13 V-J signature distinguished ophthalmopathy from stable hyperthyroidism, reaching roughly 88% sensitivity and around 82% specificity in cross-validation and 80%/75% in testing. Sample size was not statistically predetermined, and blinding of investigators to group allocation was not performed. During validation, the model predicted progression to ophthalmopathy a median of roughly 7.1 months ahead of onset, with 70.59% sensitivity and roughly 72% specificity.

This clonotype occurred many times. No cognate antigen has been identified for it. The input lacks base qualities; no much larger clone sits a single base away. CDR3 length: 15 amino acids, cysteine to phenylalanine. The CDR3 DNA has 45 bases and is translated from base 1. Relative to germline, V is 4 bases shorter and J is 2 bases shorter, with 15 bases between their ends. As encoded in the germline V gene, CDR1 is SGHRS while CDR2 is YFSETQ. TCR beta CDR3 regions were amplified from RNA transcripts. The first round of RT-PCR for the TCR CDR3 was performed with the HTBI primer set and the Qiagen OneStep RT-PCR kit. A second multiplex PCR round built the libraries, followed by size selection and purification. Paired-end sequencing of the libraries was performed with 100 bp reads on an Illumina HiSeq2000. Processing in the source paper ran as follows. SOAPnuke was used to process the raw data, with reads discarded if the reads contained adapters or uncalled bases, had a mean Phred below 15, or lacked an exact constant-primer or identifier match. High-quality paired reads were merged using COPE v1.2.5, and each unique nucleotide sequence was defined as a clonotype. Clonotypes were aligned to IMGT TRBV, TRBD and TRBJ reference segments using MiTCR v1.1. Analysis was restricted to V-J combinations with a frequency above 0.0001, which covered approximately 99% of repertoires. A TCS score was defined as the ratio of F50 (clonal expansion) to E x V (chaos), with BLOSUM62-based TCRdist applied between CDR3 peptides within each V-J. Welch's t-statistics and random forest reduced fewer than 600 V-J features to some 14, which were used in a naive Bayes classifier (R e1071). The public reads were reprocessed in TCRdb via fastp at Q25 and MiXCR, keeping in-frame beta chains. Duplicate CDR3 protein sequences are folded into a single record with the most common DNA and genes. The V and J calls and clone size come from TCRdb's table, not from the authors' own analysis. The sample contains approximately 420,000 distinct CDR3 sequences, around 15% of them found a single time. The ten largest account for about 5% of the sample.

Stable Graves' hyperthyroidism was defined as no progression to ophthalmopathy during 18 months of follow-up. Hyperthyroidism patients were aged 18 to 65 years and newly diagnosed, with disease duration of less than 2 months. Any patient with an uncontrolled infection, another autoimmune disease, pregnancy or lactation was excluded. Diagnoses relied on clinical symptoms, serum thyroxine and TRAb, thyroid ultrasound and orbital computed tomography. PBMCs were isolated from about 10 ml of fresh peripheral blood by Ficoll-Paque density gradient centrifugation. Total RNA was extracted using Trizol reagent, and RNA quality was assessed on an Agilent 2100 Bioanalyzer.

The sequence links TRBV5-1 to TRBJ1-2; the D gene is perhaps TRBD1, on 5 matching bases. The sequenced material came from blood. The receptor comes from a woman between 18 and 29 years old with Graves' hyperthyroidism. The nucleotide sequence reads as follows: TGCGCCAGCAGCCTAGGGACCCCGAAGAACTATGGCTACACCTTC. This encodes CASSLGTPKNYGYTF.